This T cell receptor beta chain appears in the sequencing data of a study of cytomegalovirus exposure and HLA in healthy donors. Study at large: A prior study identified 110 million or so unique TCR beta sequences from 190 million or so T cells.

A multiplex PCR was run with 60 Vbeta primers and 13 Jbeta primers. Assay: immunoSEQ multiplex PCR; the TCRdb copy retains only in-frame clones and omits some. The table records some 180,000 clones, 81% of them present only once. From germline, CDR1 is SQVTM and CDR2 ANQGSEA. Trimming removed 6 bases from V and 4 bases from J, with 22 bases in between. The CDR3 is made up of 16 amino acids. The source material was PBMCs. The TCR comes from a man aged 35 to 55 in good health and CMV-seropositive. The chain is built from TRBV29-1 and TRBJ2-1; D is unclear. This CDR3 is CSVNPLGSLEYNEQFF. CDR3 bases: TGCAGCGTAAACCCCCTCGGCAGCCTAGAATACAATGAGCAGTTCTTC.